These 27 T cell receptor beta chains were sequenced from one sample in a study of blood T cell repertoires in COVID-19. Only in-frame clones appear in the TCRdb table, and some are missing; sequencing was by immunoSEQ multiplex PCR. This sample has roughly 300,000 clones, with roughly 90% found just once. The specimen was peripheral blood. These receptors were collected from a man aged 18 to 29 with active or convalescent COVID-19.

The gene calls are TRBV4-1 and TRBJ2-1, with TRBD2 matching 10 bases. V was pared by 1 base and J by 3 bases, with 3 bases of the junction left unmatched. CDR1 MGHRA and CDR2 YSYEKL come from the germline V gene. The CDR3 contains 16 residues. CDR3 nucleotide sequence: TGCGCCAGCAGCCAAGGAGCGGGGGGGGGCTACAATGAGCAGTTCTTC. Protein sequence: CASSQGAGGGYNEQFF.

This sequence joins TRBV6-6 and TRBJ1-5; 7 bases are a match to TRBD1. The CDR3 is 14 amino acids. The ends lost 4 bases at V and 3 bases at J; junction bases unmatched: 3. CDR1 and CDR2 (germline): MNHNY, SVGAGI (reference sequence). The CDR3 nucleotides are TGTGCCAGCAGTTCGGACAGGAACAATCAGCCCCAGCATTTT. It yields the protein CASSSDRNNQPQHF.

The rearrangement uses TRBV9 and TRBJ2-5; D is undetermined. The CDR3 spans 13 residues. V dropped 4 bases and J dropped 1 base, with 8 bases sitting between them. Germline lookup yields CDR1 SGDLS and CDR2 YYNGEE. The CDR3 loop reads CASSPGIQETQYF. CDR3 nucleotides: TGTGCCAGCAGCCCCGGTATCCAAGAGACCCAGTACTTC.

V and J are TRBV19 and TRBJ2-7; 8 nucleotides line up with TRBD1. Trimming at V came to 5 bases and at J to 3 bases, leaving 9 bases not matched to a gene. The CDR3 is 15 residues long. The germline gives CDR1 LNHDA, CDR2 SQIVND (reference sequence). The CDR3 DNA reads as TGTGCCAGTAGTCCCGGTGCAGGGGGCATCTACGAGCAGTACTTC. Translation: CASSPGAGGIYEQYF.

The rearrangement uses TRBV12-3 or TRBV12-4 and TRBJ1-1, with D maybe TRBD1 (6 bases). This CDR3 region has 12 residues. The germline V and J ends were trimmed by 6 bases and 7 bases, with 12 bases remaining between them. The CDR3 DNA sequence: TGTGCCAGCAGCTCGACGACAGGTGAAGCTTTCTTT. Protein product: CASSSTTGEAFF.

This rearrangement joins TRBV6-1 to TRBJ1-2; D might be TRBD1 (5 bases). Trimming took 2 bases from V and 2 from J, leaving 6 bases between them. Germline CDR1 reads MNHNS; CDR2 reads SASEGT. The CDR3 is made up of 13 amino acids. CDR3 coding DNA: TGTGCCAGCAGTGAAAACAGGAACTATGGCTACACCTTC. As protein: CASSENRNYGYTF.

V and J are TRBV6-5 and TRBJ2-3; D might be TRBD2 (6 bases). Trimming removed 10 bases at V and 1 base at J, with 15 bases between. CDR3 length equals 14 residues. Germline lookup yields CDR1 MNHEY and CDR2 SVGAGI. Here the CDR3 DNA reads TGTGCCACCCTCCACGGGGGTGGCACAGATACGCAGTATTTT. This gives the protein CATLHGGGTDTQYF.

The V and J genes are TRBV12-3 or TRBV12-4 and TRBJ2-3; D perhaps matches TRBD2 (6 bases). The V and J ends lost 5 bases and 8 bases respectively, with 11 bases between them. CDR3 length: 12 residues. CDR3: CASSIRGITQYF. CDR3 in DNA: TGTGCCAGCAGTATCCGGGGGATTACGCAGTATTTT.

The CDR3 DNA reads as TGTGCCAGCAGCCGAGGAGTGAACACTGAAGCTTTCTTT. It yields the protein CASSRGVNTEAFF. The rearrangement joins TRBV7-3 to TRBJ1-1, with no clear D. Germline CDR1 is SGHTA and CDR2 is FQGTGA. The CDR3 length is 13 residues. Trimming removed 5 bases from V and 0 bases from J, with 7 bases in between.

The chain links TRBV3-1 (or the pseudogene TRBV3-2) to TRBJ2-5, with D perhaps TRBD2 (5 bases). V shed 2 bases and J shed 5 bases, with 18 bases lying between them. The CDR3 sequence is 16 residues long. Germline V gene lookup returns CDR1 LGHDT and CDR2 YNNKEL (reference sequence). The CDR3 DNA follows: TGTGCCAGCAGCCAAAGTAGCTCGATCTGGAGGGAGACCCAGTACTTC. Translated: CASSQSSSIWRETQYF.

The chain employs TRBV27 and TRBJ2-7; 11 positions match TRBD2. The CDR3 has 15 amino acids. Trimming cost V 7 bases and J 3 bases; bases outside gene matches: 8. In germline, CDR1 is MNHEY, CDR2 SMNVEV (reference sequence). The CDR3 sequence: CASTLAGGPDYEQYF. The CDR3 region has the DNA TGTGCCAGCACCTTAGCGGGGGGGCCAGACTACGAGCAGTACTTC.

The chain uses TRBV6-5 and TRBJ1-3; 7 bases agree with TRBD1. CDR3 length: 16 residues. The V gene's germline CDR1 is MNHEY and CDR2 SVGAGI. The J segment lost 0 bases and the V segment lost 0 bases, leaving 2 bases of the junction unmatched. The CDR3 sequence: CASSYSGQVSGNTIYF. The CDR3 DNA is TGTGCCAGCAGTTACTCCGGACAGGTCTCTGGAAACACCATATATTTT.

This chain links TRBV5-1 with TRBJ1-5; D uncertain. Germline CDR1 is SGHRS and CDR2 is YFSETQ. Trimming cost V 1 base and J 7 bases, with 9 bases left between them. This CDR3 is 13 amino acids long. The CDR3 nucleotides are TGCGCCAGCAGCTTGACTGTCGAACAGCCCCAGCATTTT. The encoded protein is CASSLTVEQPQHF.

This sequence joins TRBV7-9 and TRBJ2-1; TRBD2 matches 14 bases. This CDR3 contains 18 residues. From germline, CDR1 is SEHNR and CDR2 FQNEAQ (reference sequence). The trim removed 3 bases at V and 2 bases at J, leaving 6 bases unmatched. The CDR3 DNA follows: TGTGCCAGCAGCTTGGACAGGGGACTAGCGGGGGCCTACAATGAGCAGTTCTTC. Translated, it gives CASSLDRGLAGAYNEQFF.

CDR3 sequence reads: CASSFPSRTDTQYF. CDR3 bases: TGTGCCAGCAGCTTTCCCAGTCGCACAGATACGCAGTATTTT. The chain joins TRBV5-6 to TRBJ2-3; D is uncertain. The V gene lost 2 bases and the J gene lost 1 base, with 8 bases spanning the gap. This CDR3 has 14 amino acids. Germline values: CDR1 SGHDT, CDR2 YYEEEE.

The chain combines TRBV3-1 (or the pseudogene TRBV3-2) with TRBJ2-4; D is unclear. CDR1 is LGHDT, CDR2 YNNKEL, per germline (reference sequence). V gave up 5 bases and J gave up 0 bases, with 5 bases separating them. CDR3 length: 13 residues. In nucleotides, the CDR3 is TGTGCCAGCAGCGAGTTAGCCAAAAACATTCAGTACTTC. Protein: CASSELAKNIQYF.

The CDR3 DNA reads as TGTGCCAGCAGCACCCGACTAGCGGGGGAACTCCTAGCCAAAAACATTCAGTACTTC. Translating it yields CASSTRLAGELLAKNIQYF. V is TRBV11-2 and J is TRBJ2-4; 12 bases are shared with TRBD2. The CDR3 totals 19 residues. V was pared by 5 bases and J by 0 bases, with 11 bases of the junction left unmatched. From germline, CDR1 is SGHAT and CDR2 FQNNGV.

This sequence joins TRBV6-5 and TRBJ1-2; D not certain. The CDR3 has 12 amino acids. V lost 5 bases, J lost 2 bases, and 6 bases lay in between. In germline, CDR1 is MNHEY, CDR2 SVGAGI. The CDR3 region has the DNA TGTGCCAGCAGTCGGGTCAACTATGGCTACACCTTC. Encoded protein: CASSRVNYGYTF.

This chain joins TRBV5-6 and TRBJ1-4; D remains ambiguous. V shed 0 bases and J shed 2 bases, with 5 bases lying between them. Germline assignment: CDR1 SGHDT and CDR2 YYEEEE. This CDR3 spans 14 amino acids. The CDR3 loop is CASSLAVTNEKLFF. CDR3 DNA: TGTGCCAGCAGCTTGGCGGTGACTAATGAAAAACTGTTTTTT.

The chain recombines TRBV5-1 with TRBJ1-3, with D perhaps matching TRBD1 (6 bases). The CDR3 is 16 residues long. V was shortened by 0 bases and J by 2 bases, with 12 bases between the two germline ends. Germline CDR1 and CDR2: SGHRS and YFSETQ. The DNA for the CDR3 is TGCGCCAGCAGCTTGGCCGAGGGACACGCTGGAAACACCATATATTTT. Translation: CASSLAEGHAGNTIYF.

The gene calls are TRBV15 and TRBJ2-5; 7 bases align to TRBD1. Germline CDR1 is LNHNV and CDR2 is YYDKDF (reference sequence). The CDR3 extends over 16 amino acids. The V gene end was trimmed by 3 bases and the J gene end by 3 bases; junction bases not matched to a gene: 10. DNA for the CDR3: TGTGCCACCAGCAGCCGGCCAGGGGGTCTGGAAGAGACCCAGTACTTC. It codes for CATSSRPGGLEETQYF.

The gene calls are TRBV13 and TRBJ2-5; 8 positions agree with TRBD1. V trimming: 4 bases; J trimming: 4 bases; junction bases outside the gene matches: 5. Germline CDR1 PRHDT, CDR2 FYEKMQ (reference sequence). The CDR3 is 14 residues long. The CDR3 loop is CASSSPGGVETQYF. In nucleotides, the CDR3 is TGTGCCAGCAGCTCCCCAGGGGGCGTAGAGACCCAGTACTTC.

This clone was picked up one time. In DNA, the CDR3 is TGTGCCAGCAGCTTCTCTTATGCGCAAGAGACCCAGTACTTC. Amino acid sequence: CASSFSYAQETQYF. The chain is built from TRBV7-9 and TRBJ2-5; D gene ambiguous. CDR3 length equals 14 residues. Germline V CDR1 and CDR2: SEHNR, FQNEAQ (reference sequence). The V gene lost 3 bases and the J gene lost 2 bases, with 10 bases spanning the gap.

The chain carries TRBV4-3 and TRBJ1-2; 10 bases are shared with TRBD1. V lost 3 bases, J lost 6 bases, and 7 bases stayed unmatched. There are 15 residues in the CDR3. Per germline, CDR1 LGHNA and CDR2 YSLEER. The CDR3, as DNA: TGCGCCAGCAGCCACCCGGACAGGGGGGGAAATGGCTACACCTTC. Its protein product is CASSHPDRGGNGYTF.

This clone was counted a few times. The chain carries TRBV3-1 (or the pseudogene TRBV3-2) and TRBJ2-3, with 10 positions matching TRBD2. Per the germline V gene, CDR1 is LGHDT and CDR2 is YNNKEL (reference sequence). Trimming took 5 bases from V and 5 from J; bases not matched to a gene: 1. The CDR3 has 13 residues. CDR3 sequence: CASSGTSVDTQYF. The CDR3 DNA sequence: TGTGCCAGCAGCGGGACTAGCGTAGATACGCAGTATTTT.

This rearrangement joins TRBV25-1 to TRBJ1-2; 9 bases are a match to TRBD1. With V trimmed by 6 bases and J by 6 bases, 8 bases remained unmatched. The CDR3 contains 14 residues. The germline V gene has CDR1 MGHDK and CDR2 SYGVNS. For the CDR3, the DNA is TGTGCCAGCAGCGAGGGGACAGGGCATCATGGCTACACCTTC. It translates to CASSEGTGHHGYTF.

This sequence joins TRBV29-1 and TRBJ2-7, with 8 bases fitting TRBD2. CDR3 length equals 13 residues. Germline CDR1 and CDR2: SQVTM and ANQGSEA. The junction had 4 bases not matched to a gene; V was cut back by 6 bases and J by 0 bases. CDR3 bases: TGCAGCGTCCGCGGGGGGAGCTCCTACGAGCAGTACTTC. It is translated as CSVRGGSSYEQYF.